This T cell receptor (beta chain) was recovered during a study of control samples from healthy donors and cancer patients. V lost 2 bases and J lost 0, with 11 bases in between. Germline CDR1 SGHRS, CDR2 YFSETQ. The CDR3 length is 15 residues. Sequencing used immunoSEQ multiplex PCR; TCRdb keeps in-frame clones, though not all of them. The sample contains over 50,000 clones, under 90% of which appear only once. Sequenced input: blood. The TCR was taken from an older man in good health. The J gene is TRBJ2-5, the V gene TRBV5-1, with D tentatively TRBD1 (5 bases). The DNA for the CDR3 is TGCGCCAGCAGCTTAAATCAGGGAAACCAAGAGACCCAGTACTTC. It encodes CASSLNQGNQETQYF.